This T cell receptor (beta chain) comes out of a study of shared clonotypes between healthy human individuals. At the level of the study: Donor ages ranged 18 to 49 years: a couple of women, a few men. Whole-study results and caveats: Clonotype sharing among donors was expected to depend on sequencing depth. Between a handful of donors, naive CD4 clonotypes were shared at a level of about 5%.

V was trimmed by 8 bases and J by 1 base, leaving 15 bases between them. CDR1 is SGDLS and CDR2 is YYNGEE in the germline V gene. The CDR3 is 15 amino acids. A note on this clone: Its antigen is unknown.

In the source study's methods: Sequence data from immunoSEQ were junction-only and lacked quality scores; consequently, filtering differed. The repertoire was sequenced with immunoSEQ multiplex PCR; TCRdb's copy has only in-frame clones and lacks some. V and J calls plus clone size are reproduced from that table; the DNA served to infer D and trimming. The table shows millions of clones, with around nine tenths occurring only once. The gene calls are TRBV9 and TRBJ1-4, with D uncertain. The receptor comes from a young man in good health. The sequenced sample was naive CD4+ T cells sorted from blood. The subset is: CD45RA+ positively selected. The CDR3 reads CASRAPEVTNEKLFF. The CDR3 region has the DNA TGTGCCAGTCGGGCGCCGGAGGTAACTAATGAAAAACTGTTTTTT.